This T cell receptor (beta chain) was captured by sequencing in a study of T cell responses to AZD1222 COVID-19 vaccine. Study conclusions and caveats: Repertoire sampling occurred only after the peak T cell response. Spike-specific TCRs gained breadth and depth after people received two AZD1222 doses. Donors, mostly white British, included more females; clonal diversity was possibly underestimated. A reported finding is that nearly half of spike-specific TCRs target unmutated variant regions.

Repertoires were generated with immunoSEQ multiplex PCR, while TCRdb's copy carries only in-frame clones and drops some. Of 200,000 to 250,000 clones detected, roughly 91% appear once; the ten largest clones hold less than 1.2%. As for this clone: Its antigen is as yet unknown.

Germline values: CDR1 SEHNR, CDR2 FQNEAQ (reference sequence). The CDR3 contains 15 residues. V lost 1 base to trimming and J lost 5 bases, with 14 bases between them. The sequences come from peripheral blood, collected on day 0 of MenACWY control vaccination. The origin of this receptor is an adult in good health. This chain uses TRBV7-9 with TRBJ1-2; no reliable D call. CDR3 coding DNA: TGTGCCAGCAGCTTAGGGCCCGCGGTTAGATATGGCTACACCTTC. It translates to CASSLGPAVRYGYTF.